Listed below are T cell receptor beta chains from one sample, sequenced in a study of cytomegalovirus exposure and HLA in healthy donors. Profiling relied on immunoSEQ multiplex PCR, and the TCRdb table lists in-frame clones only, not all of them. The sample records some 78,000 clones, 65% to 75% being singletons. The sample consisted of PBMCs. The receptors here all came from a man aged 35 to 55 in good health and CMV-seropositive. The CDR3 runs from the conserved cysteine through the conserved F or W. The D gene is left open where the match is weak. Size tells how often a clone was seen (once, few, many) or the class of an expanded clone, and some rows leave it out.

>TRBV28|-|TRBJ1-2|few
TGTGCCAGCAGTCAAGAATACACCTACAGTAACTATGGCTACACCTTC
CASSQEYTYSNYGYTF
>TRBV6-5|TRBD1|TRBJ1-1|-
TGTGCCAGCAGGCGGGGACAGGGCCGGAACACTGAAGCTTTCTTT
CASRRGQGRNTEAFF
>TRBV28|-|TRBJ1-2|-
TGTGCCAGCAGTACCTCGGACTATGGCTACACCTTC
CASSTSDYGYTF
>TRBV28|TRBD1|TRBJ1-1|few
TGTGCCAGCACCGGACAGGGGAACACTGAAGCTTTCTTT
CASTGQGNTEAFF
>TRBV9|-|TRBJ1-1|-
TGTGCCAGCAGCGCGTCTCAGGGTCAGACTGAAGCTTTCTTT
CASSASQGQTEAFF
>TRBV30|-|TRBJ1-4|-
TGTGCCTGGACGAGGGGGGGAGGGGAAAAACTGTTTTTT
CAWTRGGGEKLFF
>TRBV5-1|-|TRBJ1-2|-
TGCGCCAGCAGCTTGTCGGGGTTGGACTATGGCTACACCTTC
CASSLSGLDYGYTF
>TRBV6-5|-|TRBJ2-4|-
TGTGCCAGCAGACGGACTGGGGCCAAAAACATTCAGTACTTC
CASRRTGAKNIQYF
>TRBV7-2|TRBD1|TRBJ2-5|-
TGTGCCAGCAGCTTAGGGGGACAGCCACAAGAGACCCAGTACTTC
CASSLGGQPQETQYF
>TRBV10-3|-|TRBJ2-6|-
TGTGCCATCAGTGACATGGGACTTCTGGGGGCCAACGTCCTGACTTTC
CAISDMGLLGANVLTF
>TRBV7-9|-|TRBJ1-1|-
TGTGCCAGCAGCGATAAAGGGGTAATCACTGAAGCTTTCTTT
CASSDKGVITEAFF
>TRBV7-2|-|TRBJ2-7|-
TGTGCCAGCAGCTTACTAGCAACCGAGCAGTACTTC
CASSLLATEQYF
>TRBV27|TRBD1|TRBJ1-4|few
TGTGCCAGCAGTGTAGGGACAGGGGGGTTCGGTGAAAAACTGTTTTTT
CASSVGTGGFGEKLFF
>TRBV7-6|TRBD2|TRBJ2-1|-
TGTGCCAGCAGCTTTAGCGGGGGCTCCTACAATGAGCAGTTCTTC
CASSFSGGSYNEQFF
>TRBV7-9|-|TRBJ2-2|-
TGTGCCAGCAGCTCCAGACTGTTCGCGAACACCGGGGAGCTGTTTTTT
CASSSRLFANTGELFF
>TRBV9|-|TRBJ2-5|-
TGTGCCAGCAGCCCTCGGGACTTCCAAGAGACCCAGTACTTC
CASSPRDFQETQYF
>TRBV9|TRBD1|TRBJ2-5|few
TGTGCCAGCAGCGCCGGGGACAGGGTCAACTCACAGACCCAGTACTTC
CASSAGDRVNSQTQYF
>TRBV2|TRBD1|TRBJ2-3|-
TGTGCCAGCAGTGAATGGCCCCCGGGACAGCGATTCACAGATACGCAGTATTTT
CASSEWPPGQRFTDTQYF